The 17 T cell receptor beta chains below were found in one sample sequenced in a study of CD8+ T cells in alopecia areata. Sequencing templates came from extracted RNA that was reverse transcribed into cDNA. TCRdb's table, derived via immunoSEQ multiplex PCR, lists solely in-frame clones and lacks some. Of some 190,000 clones in the sample, 60% are singletons; the top ten hold 1%. Treatment described: oral pan-JAK inhibitor, 5-10 mg twice daily. Sequencing used CD4+ T cells sorted from blood, obtained at week 24, from a patient treated with tofacitinib. Receptors were obtained from a human donor with alopecia areata.

The chain has TRBV12-5 and TRBJ2-3; 9 bases are shared with TRBD1. The trim removed 6 bases at V and 0 bases at J, leaving 7 bases unmatched. Germline CDR1 LGHNT, CDR2 FRNRAP. The CDR3 extends over 16 amino acids. The CDR3 protein is CASGWDRVPSTDTQYF. The CDR3 DNA reads as TGTGCTAGTGGCTGGGACAGGGTCCCTAGCACAGATACGCAGTATTTT.

This clone was recorded many times. V usage is TRBV7-3 and J usage is TRBJ2-2; tentative D call: TRBD1 (6 bases). CDR3 size: 16 residues. The V gene lost 6 bases and the J gene lost 0 bases, with 14 bases spanning the gap. From germline, CDR1 is SGHTA and CDR2 FQGTGA. CDR3 nucleotide sequence: TGTGCCAGCAGACAGGGTGGGGTCACGAACACCGGGGAGCTGTTTTTT. Protein sequence: CASRQGGVTNTGELFF.

The J gene is TRBJ2-3, the V gene TRBV7-8; 9 bases are shared with TRBD2. The CDR3 totals 12 residues. Germline V gives CDR1 SGHVS, CDR2 FQNEAQ. The ends lost 4 bases at V and 7 bases at J; junction bases unmatched: 0. The CDR3, as DNA: TGTGCCAGCAGCTCTAGCGGGAATACGCAGTATTTT. It specifies CASSSSGNTQYF.

The rearrangement links TRBV7-3 to TRBJ2-3, with D possibly matching TRBD2 (6 bases). Germline loops: CDR1 SGHTA, CDR2 FQGTGA. The CDR3 extends over 15 amino acids. Trimming took off 6 bases at V and 5 bases at J, with 18 bases between the two ends. In nucleotides, the CDR3 is TGTGCCAGCAGTAAGGGCGGGGCCTGGGGAGATACGCAGTATTTT. Residues: CASSKGGAWGDTQYF.

The genes are TRBV30 and TRBJ1-1; D call uncertain. This CDR3 is built from 12 residues. Trimming left V 3 bases short and J 2 bases short, with 7 bases between. CDR1 and CDR2 from the germline V gene are GTSNPN and SVGIG (reference sequence). DNA of the CDR3: TGTGCCTGGAGGCCCATCAACACTGAAGCTTTCTTT. It yields the protein CAWRPINTEAFF.

The chain is built from TRBV20-1 and TRBJ2-5; no firm D call. This CDR3 is 11 amino acids long. With 4 bases removed from V and 4 bases from J, the gap between germline ends came to 7 bases. CDR1 is DFQATT and CDR2 is SNEGSKA in the germline V gene (reference sequence). The chain's CDR3 is CSANVGETQYF. The CDR3 nucleotides are TGCAGTGCTAATGTCGGAGAGACCCAGTACTTC.

The chain links TRBV7-9 to TRBJ2-6; weak D call: TRBD1 (7 bases). Trimming pared 8 bases from V and 3 bases from J, leaving 11 bases between. There are 14 residues in the CDR3. CDR1 SEHNR and CDR2 FQNEAQ come from the germline V gene (reference sequence). In DNA, the CDR3 is TGTGCCAGCTCAGGGGGGCTTGGGGCCAACGTCCTGACTTTC. Protein sequence: CASSGGLGANVLTF.

The gene calls are TRBV5-1 and TRBJ2-7; a possible D gene is TRBD2 (5 bases). The CDR3 covers 13 residues. V dropped 5 bases and J dropped 4 bases, with 13 bases sitting between them. CDR1 is SGHRS and CDR2 is YFSETQ in the germline V gene. This CDR3 is CASSLPGTYEQYF. CDR3 bases: TGCGCCAGCAGTTTACCGGGAACTTACGAGCAGTACTTC.

The V and J genes are TRBV7-7 and TRBJ2-7, with D maybe TRBD2 (6 bases). The V gene's germline CDR1 is SSHAT and CDR2 FNYEAQ (reference sequence). V was cut by 1 base and J by 4 bases, with 8 bases left in between. This CDR3 comprises 13 residues. The CDR3 region is CASSLVGGYEQYF. In nucleotides, the CDR3 is TGTGCCAGCAGCTTAGTCGGGGGATACGAGCAGTACTTC.

The V and J genes are TRBV7-3 and TRBJ2-7; 16 positions match TRBD2. CDR1 and CDR2 (germline): SGHTA, FQGTGA. The CDR3 consists of 20 residues. Trimming cost V 2 bases and J 7 bases; bases outside gene matches: 17. In DNA, the CDR3 is TGTGCCAGCAGCTTATACGGGAACACCGGGACTAGCGGGGGGGCCCGAGAGCAGTACTTC. The encoded protein is CASSLYGNTGTSGGAREQYF.

V and J are TRBV28 and TRBJ1-5, with D possibly matching TRBD1 (5 bases). The CDR3 is made up of 13 amino acids. Trimming cost V 1 base and J 6 bases, with 7 bases left between them. Germline lookup yields CDR1 MDHEN and CDR2 SYDVKM. DNA for the CDR3: TGTGCCAGCAGTTTATCTGGGGGTCAGCCCCAGCATTTT. The encoded protein is CASSLSGGQPQHF.

The rearrangement joins TRBV19 to TRBJ2-3; no reliable D call. In germline, CDR1 is LNHDA, CDR2 SQIVND (reference sequence). Trimming took off 3 bases at V and 2 bases at J, with 12 bases between the two ends. The CDR3 extends over 15 amino acids. This CDR3 is CASSINVQPTDTQYF. The CDR3 DNA sequence: TGTGCCAGTAGTATTAACGTCCAGCCCACAGATACGCAGTATTTT.

The genes are TRBV15 and TRBJ1-1; no definite D call. V lost 5 bases and J 7 bases, leaving 11 bases between the germline ends. Germline V gene data show CDR1 as LNHNV and CDR2 as YYDKDF (reference sequence). The CDR3 contains 12 residues. The CDR3 is CATSSRGDEAFF. The CDR3 DNA follows: TGTGCCACCAGCTCCCGCGGGGATGAAGCTTTCTTT.

The rearrangement links TRBV11-2 to TRBJ2-2; D gene unclear. V lost 3 bases to trimming and J lost 4 bases, with 9 bases between them. Germline V lookup: CDR1 SGHAT, CDR2 FQNNGV. The CDR3 covers 14 residues. The CDR3: CASSFGPLTGELFF. The CDR3 nucleotides are TGTGCCAGCAGCTTTGGTCCCCTCACCGGGGAGCTGTTTTTT.

The chain joins TRBV30 to TRBJ1-2; D gene ambiguous. This CDR3 is 12 amino acids long. V gave up 0 bases and J gave up 7 bases, with 9 bases separating them. In germline, CDR1 is GTSNPN, CDR2 SVGIG (reference sequence). The CDR3 DNA is TGTGCCTGGAGTGTGCCCAGCTCTGGCTACACCTTC. Translating gives CAWSVPSSGYTF.

This clone was recorded a few times. Other DNA sequences in this sample translate to the same CDR3. The chain employs TRBV4-3 and TRBJ2-7, with TRBD2 matching over 7 bases. This CDR3 has 14 amino acids. Unmatched junction bases numbered 3, after V lost 4 bases and J lost 0 bases. CDR1 and CDR2 (germline): LGHNA, YSLEER. CDR3 sequence: CASSPAGSSYEQYF. The CDR3 DNA reads TGCGCCAGCAGCCCAGCGGGGAGCTCCTACGAGCAGTACTTC.

The chain combines TRBV30 with TRBJ1-3; 7 positions agree with TRBD1. Germline CDR1 is GTSNPN and CDR2 is SVGIG (reference sequence). Trimming removed 4 bases from V and 0 bases from J; junction bases left unmatched: 6. The CDR3 length is 15 residues. The CDR3 loop is CAWTKQGISGNTIYF. The CDR3 DNA is TGTGCCTGGACCAAACAGGGGATCTCTGGAAACACCATATATTTT. The entire variable domain, with the rest obtained from reference TRBV30 and TRBJ1-3, is as follows: SQTIHQWPATLVQPVGSPLSLECTVEGTSNPNLYWYRQAAGRGLQLLFYSVGIGQISSEVPQNLSASRPQDRQFILSSKKLLLSDSGFYLCAWTKQGISGNTIYFGEGSWLTVV.